The 21 T cell receptor beta chains listed next were all sequenced from one sample in a study of blood T cells in healthy people across ages. A second PCR, run for roughly 7 to 11 cycles, used a sample-barcoded 5' primer plus a J-beta primer mix. TCRdb itself ran the 5' RACE reads through MiXCR, one entry per CDR3 protein. The data contain approximately 1.5 million distinct CDR3 sequences, under 55% of them singletons. The sample was blood. The receptor set was obtained from a woman under 30 in good health.

V gene TRBV28 combines with J gene TRBJ1-2, with D unresolved. CDR3 length equals 16 residues. V was pared by 2 bases and J by 5 bases, with 18 bases between. The germline V gene encodes CDR1 MDHEN and CDR2 SYDVKM. The DNA for the CDR3 is TGTGCCAGCAGTTTAGGAGACACCCAAGGGATATATGGCTACACCTTC. It codes for CASSLGDTQGIYGYTF.

The chain couples TRBV27 to TRBJ1-4; D possibly corresponds to TRBD1 (5 bases). From germline, CDR1 is MNHEY and CDR2 SMNVEV (reference sequence). V lost 4 bases to trimming and J lost 8 bases, with 20 bases between them. This CDR3 has 16 residues. The CDR3 sequence: CASSSVSSWGSEKLFF. In DNA, the CDR3 is TGTGCCAGCAGTTCTGTGAGTTCGTGGGGGAGCGAAAAACTGTTTTTT.

The chain has TRBV4-3 and TRBJ2-5, with D unresolved. Trimming removed 1 base at V and 7 bases at J, with 13 bases between. The CDR3 consists of 14 residues. The germline V gene has CDR1 LGHNA and CDR2 YSLEER. For the CDR3, the DNA is TGCGCCAGCAGCCAAGGGGGTGGGTCCAGGACCCAGTACTTC. Translating it yields CASSQGGGSRTQYF.

The chain joins TRBV4-2 to TRBJ2-1; possible D gene TRBD2, 6 bases. The CDR3 sequence is 16 residues long. V lost 7 bases and J lost 0, with 16 bases in between. Germline values: CDR1 LGHNA, CDR2 YNFKEQ. This CDR3 is CASTLGTRSSYNEQFF. The CDR3 DNA reads TGTGCCAGCACCCTAGGGACTCGGAGCTCCTACAATGAGCAGTTCTTC.

On this clonotype itself: A clone one base away is much larger, so this may be a read error. The CDR3 DNA reads as TGTGCCACCAACAGAGATCACCAGGCCTACAATGAGCAGTTCTTC. Translating gives CATNRDHQAYNEQFF. The chain carries TRBV15 and TRBJ2-1; D gene uncertain. CDR3 length: 15 amino acids. Per the germline V gene, CDR1 is LNHNV and CDR2 is YYDKDF (reference sequence). Full variable domain (missing parts from reference TRBV15 and TRBJ2-1): DAMVIQNPRYQVTQFGKPVTLSCSQTLNHNVMYWYQQKSSQAPKLLFHYYDKDFNNEADTPDNFQSRRPNTSFCFLDIRSPGLGDTAMYLCATNRDHQAYNEQFFGPGTRLTVL.

The chain couples TRBV28 to TRBJ2-5; unclear D gene. The assigned J gene may be wrong: the sequence end matches TRBJ2-1 better. The CDR3 contains 12 residues. Germline CDR1 MDHEN, CDR2 SYDVKM. The DNA of the CDR3 is TGTGCCAGCATGGCTCTCCAAGAGACCCAGTTCTTC. Translating it yields CASMALQETQFF.

This clonotype was seen repeatedly, ten times or more. The CDR3 here is CASSLGRGYGYTF. The CDR3 DNA sequence: TGTGCCAGCAGCCTAGGGCGGGGCTATGGCTACACCTTC. V is TRBV12-3 or TRBV12-4 and J is TRBJ1-2; D unresolved. Deletions cut 6 bases from V and 4 bases from J, with 12 bases between. There are 13 residues in the CDR3.

V gene TRBV12-3 or TRBV12-4 combines with J gene TRBJ1-6; possibly TRBD1 for D (5 bases). The CDR3 totals 14 residues. V was cut by 5 bases and J by 5 bases, with 10 bases left in between. CDR3 residues: CASSRLTDNSPLHF. The CDR3 DNA reads as TGTGCCAGCAGTCGACTGACAGATAATTCACCCCTCCACTTT.

V is TRBV15 and J is TRBJ2-1; D is perhaps TRBD1 or TRBD2 (6 bases each). CDR1 is LNHNV and CDR2 is YYDKDF in the germline V gene (reference sequence). The CDR3 totals 14 residues. V lost 4 bases and J lost 6, with 13 bases in between. The CDR3 nucleotides are TGTGCCACCAGCACGAGACGGGGGCGCAATGAGCAGTTCTTC. The encoded protein is CATSTRRGRNEQFF.

A few counts support this clonotype. This chain uses TRBV10-3 with TRBJ2-7; D might be TRBD1 (8 bases). V lost 6 bases to trimming and J lost 7 bases, with 16 bases between them. CDR3 length: 13 residues. Looked up from germline, CDR1 is ENHRY and CDR2 is SYGVKD. CDR3 amino acids: CAIRTGDYNEQYF. The CDR3 nucleotides read TGTGCCATCAGGACAGGGGACTACAATGAGCAGTACTTC.

The gene calls are TRBV12-3 or TRBV12-4 and TRBJ2-1; 7 positions match TRBD1. CDR3 size: 17 residues. V gave up 2 bases and J gave up 0 bases; unmatched junction bases: 7. CDR3 sequence: CASSLNRGPSSYNEQFF. CDR3 in DNA: TGTGCCAGCAGTTTAAACAGGGGCCCTAGCTCCTACAATGAGCAGTTCTTC.

The chain recombines TRBV20-1 with TRBJ1-1, with 7 bases aligning to TRBD1. CDR3 length: 13 residues. Germline V gene lookup returns CDR1 DFQATT and CDR2 SNEGSKA (reference sequence). The DNA of the CDR3 is TGCAGCCCTACAGGGGAAATGAACACTGAAGCTTTCTTT. This encodes CSPTGEMNTEAFF.

The chain recombines TRBV5-1 with TRBJ1-4, with D unclear. The CDR3 has 15 residues. V was cut by 2 bases and J by 0 bases, with 8 bases left in between. Germline CDR1 SGHRS, CDR2 YFSETQ. This chain's CDR3 is CASSFQQSTNEKLFF. CDR3 DNA sequence: TGCGCCAGCAGCTTCCAACAGTCAACTAATGAAAAACTGTTTTTT. Supplemented by reference TRBV5-1 and TRBJ1-4, the full variable domain reads KAGVTQTPRYLIKTRGQQVTLSCSPISGHRSVSWYQQTPGQGLQFLFEYFSETQRNKGNFPGRFSGRQFSNSRSEMNVSTLELGDSALYLCASSFQQSTNEKLFFGSGTQLSVL.

This clonotype was recorded a few times. This chain connects TRBV4-1 to TRBJ2-7; D is ambiguous. The CDR3 loop spans 14 amino acids. V lost 4 bases to trimming and J lost 2 bases, with 12 bases between them. Germline V gene lookup returns CDR1 MGHRA and CDR2 YSYEKL. This chain's CDR3 is CASSRPGLTYEQYF. CDR3 nucleotide sequence: TGCGCCAGCAGCCGACCTGGATTGACCTACGAGCAGTACTTC.

This clonotype has a handful of counts. This sequence joins TRBV29-1 and TRBJ1-5, with 8 nucleotides matching TRBD1. The V and J ends lost 0 bases and 4 bases, in that order; junction bases with no gene match: 2. This CDR3 is built from 14 residues. Germline-derived CDR1 and CDR2 are SQVTM and ANQGSEA. CDR3 DNA: TGCAGCGTTGAAGATGGGACAGGTAATCAGCCCCAGCATTTT. The encoded protein is CSVEDGTGNQPQHF.

This sequence joins TRBV5-1 and TRBJ2-5; tentatively, D is TRBD1 (6 bases). The CDR3 totals 14 residues. V lost 1 base and J lost 5, with 12 bases in between. In germline, CDR1 is SGHRS, CDR2 YFSETQ. The chain's CDR3 is CASSLQGHRETQYF. In DNA form, the CDR3 reads TGCGCCAGCAGCTTGCAGGGGCATCGCGAGACCCAGTACTTC.

This clonotype turned up a few times. This chain connects TRBV30 to TRBJ1-5; D perhaps matches TRBD1 (6 bases). CDR1 GTSNPN and CDR2 SVGIG come from the germline V gene (reference sequence). This CDR3 has 14 residues. V lost 2 bases to trimming and J lost 3 bases, with 11 bases between them. For the CDR3, the DNA is TGTGCCTGGAGTCAAGGGGGGTCCAATCAGCCCCAGCATTTT. Its translation: CAWSQGGSNQPQHF.

This chain joins TRBV20-1 and TRBJ2-7; TRBD2 is a possible D gene (5 bases). V lost 5 bases, J lost 3 bases, and 11 bases lay in between. The CDR3 extends over 12 amino acids. Per the germline V gene, CDR1 is DFQATT and CDR2 is SNEGSKA (reference sequence). CDR3 region: CSAGGPLYEQYF. CDR3 nucleotides: TGCAGTGCTGGAGGACCTCTCTACGAGCAGTACTTC.

This clonotype was detected a few times. CDR3 sequence reads: CASARDRGYTGELFF. CDR3 nucleotide sequence: TGTGCCAGCGCCAGGGACAGGGGTTATACCGGGGAGCTGTTTTTT. V is TRBV2 and J is TRBJ2-2; 10 bases fit TRBD1. V trimming: 8 bases; J trimming: 5 bases; junction bases outside the gene matches: 8. Germline V gene lookup returns CDR1 SNHLY and CDR2 FYNNEI. This CDR3 comprises 15 residues.

This clonotype was detected only a few times. This chain links TRBV2 with TRBJ2-3; 7 bases match TRBD2. The germline V gene encodes CDR1 SNHLY and CDR2 FYNNEI. The CDR3 loop spans 16 amino acids. Trimming at V came to 4 bases and at J to 2 bases, leaving 9 bases not matched to a gene. CDR3 bases: TGTGCCAGCAGTGGGGGACGAGCGGGGTTCACAGATACGCAGTATTTT. Amino acids: CASSGGRAGFTDTQYF.

The V call is TRBV18, the J call TRBJ1-2, with TRBD1 matching over 7 bases. Germline values: CDR1 KGHSH, CDR2 LQKENI. This CDR3 has 17 residues. V was pared by 2 bases and J by 2 bases, with 11 bases of the junction left unmatched. The CDR3 reads CASSPNLDREGNYGYTF. The CDR3 bases are TGTGCCAGCTCACCAAACCTAGACAGGGAAGGAAACTATGGCTACACCTTC.